This entry lists 21 T cell receptor beta chains sequenced from one sample in a study of T cell repertoires in cytomegalovirus infection. TCRdb redid the calling of the reads with MiXCR, one entry per CDR3 protein. Found here are roughly 230,000 distinct CDR3 sequences, under 25% of them singletons; the top ten hold roughly 20%. The sample consisted of CD8+ T cells from PBMCs. Every receptor here comes from a human donor in good health (CMV status not recorded). Some clones in this sample may be carry-over from other donors' samples.

V and J are TRBV20-1 and TRBJ1-1; D gene ambiguous. Germline CDR1 reads DFQATT; CDR2 reads SNEGSKA (reference sequence). Trimming shortened V by 5 bases and J by 0 bases, and 16 bases separated the two germline ends. The CDR3 loop spans 15 amino acids. The CDR3 is CSAHTRHGVNTEAFF. CDR3 DNA: TGCAGTGCTCACACGCGGCACGGGGTGAACACTGAAGCTTTCTTT.

This clonotype was seen repeatedly, ten times or more. The chain carries TRBV6-1 and TRBJ2-5; the match to TRBD2 covers 7 bases. With 4 bases clipped from V and 3 bases from J, the junction kept 2 bases outside the gene matches. Germline values: CDR1 MNHNS, CDR2 SASEGT. This CDR3 contains 13 residues. CDR3 bases: TGTGCCAGCAGTGCTAGCGGTGAAGAGACCCAGTACTTC. Amino acids: CASSASGEETQYF.

This clonotype was picked up a small number of times. This chain connects TRBV25-1 to TRBJ1-1; 9 nucleotides line up with TRBD1. CDR3 size: 15 residues. Germline V gene lookup returns CDR1 MGHDK and CDR2 SYGVNS. The V gene end was trimmed by 4 bases and the J gene end by 2 bases; junction bases not matched to a gene: 5. CDR3 nucleotides: TGTGCCAGCAGTGTCGGACAGGGGCCCAACACTGAAGCTTTCTTT. Translation gives CASSVGQGPNTEAFF. The variable domain in full, with the rest retrieved from reference TRBV25-1 and TRBJ1-1, is EADIYQTPRYLVIGTGKKITLECSQTMGHDKMYWYQQDPGMELHLIHYSYGVNSTEKGDLSSESTVSRIRTEHFPLTLESARPSHTSQYLCASSVGQGPNTEAFFGQGTRLTVV.

This clonotype was recorded many times. V usage is TRBV12-3 or TRBV12-4 and J usage is TRBJ2-1, with 8 bases fitting TRBD2. The V segment lost 7 bases and the J segment 4 bases; nucleotides outside the gene matches: 9. There are 15 residues in the CDR3. The CDR3 sequence: CASTSGGAVYNEQFF. The DNA for the CDR3 is TGTGCCAGCACCTCCGGGGGGGCCGTGTACAATGAGCAGTTCTTC.

The sample holds a few counts of this clonotype. This sequence joins TRBV29-1 and TRBJ1-1; D ambiguous. The germline V and J ends were trimmed by 6 bases and 1 base, with 12 bases remaining between them. CDR1 and CDR2 (germline): SQVTM, ANQGSEA. The CDR3 is 13 residues long. Here the CDR3 reads CSVTLVGNTEAFF. CDR3 bases: TGCAGCGTCACTCTTGTAGGGAACACTGAAGCTTTCTTT. Using reference TRBV29-1 and TRBJ1-1 for the parts outside the CDR3, the full variable domain is SAVISQKPSRDICQRGTSLTIQCQVDSQVTMMFWYRQQPGQSLTLIATANQGSEATYESGFVIDKFPISRPNLTFSTLTVSNMSPEDSSIYLCSVTLVGNTEAFFGQGTRLTVV.

This clonotype was seen only a few times. The J gene is TRBJ2-2, the V gene TRBV29-1; a weak D match, TRBD1 (5 bases). Germline V CDR1 and CDR2: SQVTM, ANQGSEA. The germline V and J ends were trimmed by 5 bases and 2 bases, with 6 bases remaining between them. The CDR3 totals 12 residues. Written as DNA, the CDR3 is TGCAGCGTTCAGGGAAACACCGGGGAGCTGTTTTTT. Translation: CSVQGNTGELFF.

The chain uses TRBV19 and TRBJ2-1, with 9 bases fitting TRBD2. Germline V CDR1 and CDR2: LNHDA, SQIVND (reference sequence). V was pared by 2 bases and J by 8 bases, with 13 bases of the junction left unmatched. The CDR3 sequence is 17 residues long. In DNA form, the CDR3 reads TGTGCCAGTAGTATAATAGTCGTCGGAGGACTAGCGTATGAGCAGTTCTTC. Translated, it gives CASSIIVVGGLAYEQFF.

This clonotype came up many times. The chain links TRBV7-8 to TRBJ1-2; D remains ambiguous. CDR1 and CDR2 from the germline V gene are SGHVS and FQNEAQ. V was clipped by 5 bases and J by 4 bases, with 17 bases between them. This CDR3 contains 15 residues. The CDR3 here is CASSPGVDIGYGYTF. CDR3 coding DNA: TGTGCCAGCAGCCCAGGTGTGGATATCGGCTATGGCTACACCTTC.

V usage is TRBV12-5 and J usage is TRBJ1-2, with TRBD1 matching over 11 bases. The V segment lost 6 bases and the J segment 4 bases; nucleotides outside the gene matches: 16. The CDR3 consists of 18 residues. Germline-derived CDR1 and CDR2 are LGHNT and FRNRAP. DNA for the CDR3: TGTGCTAGTGGCCCGGCCCTCCTAAGGACAGGGGGCATCTATGGCTACACCTTC. This sequence encodes CASGPALLRTGGIYGYTF.

In this sample, this clonotype turned up many times. The chain employs TRBV28 and TRBJ1-4; D is unclear. The CDR3 extends over 12 amino acids. Germline V CDR1 and CDR2: MDHEN, SYDVKM. The V end lost 5 bases, the J end lost 14 bases, and 15 bases lay between the germline ends. CDR3 in amino acids: CASSPSGANLFF. CDR3 nucleotides: TGTGCCAGCAGTCCATCGGGAGCGAACCTGTTTTTT.

The chain has TRBV4-1 and TRBJ2-1; TRBD1 or TRBD2 may be the D gene (6 bases each). Germline loops: CDR1 MGHRA, CDR2 YSYEKL. V shed 0 bases and J shed 2 bases, with 11 bases lying between them. The CDR3 totals 16 residues. CDR3 protein: CASSQERGRPYNEQFF. The CDR3 nucleotides read TGCGCCAGCAGCCAAGAGAGGGGGAGGCCCTACAATGAGCAGTTCTTC.

V and J are TRBV11-2 and TRBJ1-1, with TRBD1 matching 10 bases. The CDR3 runs 15 residues. The germline V gene encodes CDR1 SGHAT and CDR2 FQNNGV. The V and J ends lost 1 base and 8 bases, in that order; junction bases with no gene match: 7. In DNA, the CDR3 is TGTGCCAGCAGCTTAGCGACAGGGGGCTCTCGGGAAGCTTTCTTT. This translates into CASSLATGGSREAFF.

This clonotype has a handful of counts. The rearrangement links TRBV12-3 or TRBV12-4 to TRBJ1-2; the D is unclear. V lost 2 bases to trimming and J lost 3 bases, with 10 bases between them. This CDR3 region has 14 residues. In DNA, the CDR3 is TGTGCCAGCAGTTTATCTTCAGGTGACTATGGCTACACCTTC. Its translation is CASSLSSGDYGYTF.

This clonotype came up a few times. The chain links TRBV11-2 to TRBJ1-2; 9 bases match TRBD1. The germline V gene has CDR1 SGHAT and CDR2 FQNNGV. This CDR3 spans 14 amino acids. The V and J ends lost 3 bases and 7 bases, in that order; junction bases with no gene match: 6. The CDR3 DNA reads TGTGCCAGCAGCTTCGAACAGGGGGCGGGTGGCTACACCTTC. As protein: CASSFEQGAGGYTF.

A single count supports this clonotype. The chain couples TRBV10-3 to TRBJ2-7, with D uncertain. CDR3 length: 14 amino acids. Germline V CDR1 and CDR2: ENHRY, SYGVKD. Trimming pared 0 bases from V and 5 bases from J, leaving 11 bases between. In nucleotides, the CDR3 is TGTGCCATCAGTGAGTCGAAACTAATTGACGAGCAGTACTTC. Translating it yields CAISESKLIDEQYF.

In this sample, this clonotype turned up many times. This chain links TRBV6-6 with TRBJ1-2; a weak D match, TRBD1 (5 bases). Germline loops: CDR1 MNHNY, CDR2 SVGAGI (reference sequence). The CDR3 runs to 15 residues. The germline V and J ends were trimmed by 0 bases and 3 bases, with 11 bases remaining between them. CDR3 protein: CASSYSKGKDYGYTF. CDR3 DNA sequence: TGTGCCAGCAGTTACTCGAAGGGGAAGGACTATGGCTACACCTTC.

V is TRBV28 and J is TRBJ1-1, with TRBD1 identical over 8 bases. The ends lost 10 bases at V and 0 bases at J; junction bases unmatched: 7. The CDR3 contains 14 residues. Looked up from germline, CDR1 is MDHEN and CDR2 is SYDVKM. The CDR3 nucleotides read TGTGCCATCAACAGGGGGGCAATGAACACTGAAGCTTTCTTT. This encodes CAINRGAMNTEAFF.

The sample holds many counts of this clonotype. V usage is TRBV7-8 and J usage is TRBJ1-1, with D possibly TRBD1 on 6 matching bases. Germline V gene data show CDR1 as SGHVS and CDR2 as FQNEAQ. V lost 5 bases, J lost 5 bases, and 18 bases lay in between. The CDR3 runs 15 residues. The CDR3 protein is CASSAIGGGGTEAFF. The CDR3 DNA sequence: TGTGCCAGCAGCGCTATCGGGGGCGGAGGTACTGAAGCTTTCTTT.

This clonotype was counted many times. The chain combines TRBV7-6 with TRBJ2-1; D gene unclear. Per the germline V gene, CDR1 is SGHVS and CDR2 is FNYEAQ. This CDR3 spans 14 amino acids. V was clipped by 5 bases and J by 3 bases, with 11 bases between them. This CDR3 is CASSIGPGYNEQFF. DNA of the CDR3: TGTGCCAGCAGCATCGGACCGGGCTACAATGAGCAGTTCTTC.

This clonotype was picked up many times. The chain links TRBV7-9 to TRBJ2-1; 7 bases match TRBD2. The CDR3 spans 16 residues. Trimming cost V 9 bases and J 5 bases; bases outside gene matches: 16. Germline values: CDR1 SEHNR, CDR2 FQNEAQ (reference sequence). As DNA, the CDR3 is TGTGCCAGAGAACCCCCGGGGGGACCAACACACAATGAGCAGTTCTTC. Its translation is CAREPPGGPTHNEQFF.

In this sample, this clonotype turned up many times. The chain has TRBV7-2 and TRBJ2-7, with D unclear. The CDR3 spans 13 residues. Germline CDR1 is SGHTA and CDR2 is FQGNSA. V lost 6 bases, J lost 0 bases, and 9 bases lay in between. The CDR3 DNA reads as TGTGCCAGCAGGATTCCGGGCTCCTACGAGCAGTACTTC. It specifies CASRIPGSYEQYF.